The T cell receptor beta chain described here comes from a study of shared clonotypes between healthy human individuals. Germline values: CDR1 SGHTA, CDR2 FQGNSA. The V end was cut by 4 bases, the J end by 4 bases, with 14 bases between. The CDR3 runs 15 residues. The repertoire was sequenced with immunoSEQ multiplex PCR; TCRdb's copy has only in-frame clones and lacks some. This sample has under 200,000 clones, with 85% to 95% found just once. V gene TRBV7-2 combines with J gene TRBJ1-5; D remains ambiguous. The TCR originated in a woman in her 30s in good health. Material: naive CD4+ T cells sorted from blood. Subset noted: CD45RA+ positively selected. The CDR3 DNA is TGTGCCAGCAGCTCACCTTATCCGCGTAATCAGCCCCAGCATTTT. Amino acids: CASSSPYPRNQPQHF.